This section outlines one T cell receptor (beta chain) sequence together with its context. The sample carries other DNA sequences with the same CDR3. This sample was taken from a study of blood T cell repertoires in COVID-19. For the study at large: Sources were T cells, B-cell-depleted T cells, or PBMCs; the material itself was cDNA or gDNA.

Study processing details: Amplification with reference gene primers provided the estimates of nucleated cell counts. The repertoire was sequenced with immunoSEQ multiplex PCR; TCRdb's copy has only in-frame clones and lacks some. The V and J calls and the clone size are those of that table, but D and trimming were determined from the DNA. The sample carries roughly 200,000 clones, 87% recorded once. Sequenced: PBMCs or T cells enriched from blood (not recorded which). This clonotype originated in a woman aged 25-40 years who had recovered from COVID-19.

CDR3 loop: CASSLGLAGEQETQYF. The CDR3 DNA follows: TGTGCCAGCAGCTTAGGGCTAGCGGGGGAACAAGAGACCCAGTACTTC. The V and J genes are TRBV11-3 and TRBJ2-5; 10 nucleotides align to TRBD2. There are 16 residues in the CDR3. V gave up 1 base and J gave up 2 bases; unmatched junction bases: 4. CDR1 and CDR2 from the germline V gene are SGHNT and YENEEA. Full variable domain (rest looked up from reference TRBV11-3 and TRBJ2-5): EAGVVQSPRYKIIEKKQPVAFWCNPISGHNTLYWYLQNLGQGPELLIRYENEEAVDDSQLPKDRFSAERLKGVDSTLKIQPAELGDSAVYLCASSLGLAGEQETQYFGPGTRLLVL.